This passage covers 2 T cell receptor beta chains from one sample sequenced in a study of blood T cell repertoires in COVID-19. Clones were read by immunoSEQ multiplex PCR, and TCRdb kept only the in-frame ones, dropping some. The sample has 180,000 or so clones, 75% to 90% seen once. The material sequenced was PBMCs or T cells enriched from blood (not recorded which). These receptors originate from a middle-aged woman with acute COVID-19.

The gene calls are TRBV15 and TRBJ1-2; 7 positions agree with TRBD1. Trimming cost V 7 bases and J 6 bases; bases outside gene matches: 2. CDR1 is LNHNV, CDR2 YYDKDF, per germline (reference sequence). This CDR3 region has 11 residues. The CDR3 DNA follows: TGTGCCACCACAGGACAGGATGGCTACACCTTC. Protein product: CATTGQDGYTF.

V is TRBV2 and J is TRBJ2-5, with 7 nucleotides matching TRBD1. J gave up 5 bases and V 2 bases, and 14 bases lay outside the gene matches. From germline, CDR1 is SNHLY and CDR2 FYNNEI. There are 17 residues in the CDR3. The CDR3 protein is CASSENSGTEYLETQYF. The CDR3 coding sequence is TGTGCCAGCAGTGAAAACTCCGGGACAGAGTACCTGGAGACCCAGTACTTC.